Sequencing of this T cell receptor beta chain was carried out in a study of CD8+ T cells in alopecia areata (dated by TCRdb to 2017 to 2018). As for the study more broadly: The treated patients took part in an open-label pilot trial in which moderate-to-severe alopecia areata was treated with oral tofacitinib at 5 to 10 mg twice daily. Tofacitinib was given for 6 to 18 months, followed by 6 months of follow-up off drug to assess delayed response and recurrence. In treated patients, disease severity was measured using the SALT score, which gives the percentage of scalp surface area affected. The study used high-throughput TCRbeta sequencing to examine T cell clonal expansion in alopecia areata, in both the C3H/HeJ mouse model and human patients. On the human side, TCRbeta sequencing was run on scalp tissue and on sorted CD4+ and CD8+ peripheral blood T cells from healthy controls and from alopecia areata patients with either patchy or totalis/universalis disease. Biopsies were taken from tofacitinib-treated patients at baseline and again at 4 and 24 weeks into treatment, and several of those patients also had a later scalp biopsy. Scalp clonality was compared among normal scalp (n=4), patchy alopecia areata scalp (n=8), and alopecia totalis/universalis scalp (n=8). RNA came from the PAXgene miRNA kit for fixed scalp, the miRNeasy kit for PBMCs, and the RNeasy kit for mouse skin. immunoSEQ multiplex PCR using 35 Vbeta forward primers and 13 Jbeta reverse primers was used to amplify TCRbeta CDR3 regions.

Cut back by 0 bases and 11 bases, the V and J ends lie 9 bases apart. The CDR3 runs 13 amino acids, cysteine and phenylalanine included. Left in the record is the CDR3 DNA by itself, 39 bases read in frame from the first base. According to the germline V gene, CDR1 reads SGDLS and CDR2 reads YYNGEE. Libraries were prepared through the immunoSEQ multiplex PCR assay. RNA was extracted from all samples and reverse transcribed into cDNA as template for TCR sequencing. SuperScript III was used for first-strand cDNA synthesis, primed with a 2:1 mix of oligo-dT and random hexamers. A synthetic immune receptor repertoire was used to assess amplification bias, and residual bias was removed computationally. The paper's processing steps were these. Raw reads were preprocessed for error removal, and CDR3 was defined according to IMGT conventions as running from the conserved cysteine to phenylalanine. To get clonality, Shannon entropy was normalized by log2 of the number of productive unique TCRs and the result was subtracted from 1. Scalp TCRbeta sequences were cross-referenced with sorted blood CD4 and CD8 repertoires so that the CD4 or CD8 identity of scalp clones could be inferred. In TCRdb, the immuneACCESS table is reduced to in-frame sequences with V and J assigned. These tables do not hold every clone; where another copy was compared, an unresolved V gene accounts for under half, and the others remain unexplained. Clonal size and the V and J genes are those of that table, whereas D and trimming came from the DNA. The sample table holds about 120,000 clones, of which 50% to 75% were seen once. Together, the top ten hold roughly an eighth of the sample.

A note on this clone: No cognate antigen has been identified for it. It has no much larger one-base neighbor in the sample; base qualities were not kept.

This specimen's time point label, per the study, means: roughly 26 weeks on oral tofacitinib. This sample's treatment or condition label indicates: oral pan-JAK inhibitor, 5-10 mg twice daily. Peripheral blood and lesional scalp punch biopsies were obtained from patients with alopecia areata. PBMCs were isolated by density centrifugation and stained for CD3, CD4 and CD8, and CD4+ and CD8+ T cells were sorted on a FACSAria. Broad study findings and their caveats: During tofacitinib treatment, many expanded lesional clones remained in scalp and blood, and this persistence may partly explain relapse after treatment is stopped. With tofacitinib, both scalp clonality and the number of expanded CD8+ clones among the top 100 scalp clones went down significantly. Scalp TCR repertoire analysis is complicated because resident alphabeta T cells in normal human skin are also sequenced, whereas mouse skin is dominated by gammadelta T cells. Compared with normal scalp, lesional scalp had higher clonality and more expanded CD8+ clones, particularly in alopecia totalis/universalis, a pattern that suggests antigenic drive. Because the treated cohort was small and had only one nonresponder, larger studies are needed to examine links between baseline CD8+ expansion and response. TCR sequences shared between patients were less clear than in mice, possibly partly because of HLA diversity in the patient population.

The sequence joins TRBV9 to TRBJ1-6, with an unclear D gene assignment. The input for sequencing was CD8+ T cells sorted from blood, taken at week 24, from a patient treated with tofacitinib. The sequence was obtained from a human donor with alopecia areata. In nucleotides, the sequence is TGTGCCAGCAGCGTAGGGAGCGGGGCACCCCTCCACTTT. Translated, this is CASSVGSGAPLHF.